A selection of T cell receptor beta chains follows, all from one sample in a study of OX40 agonist ivuxolimab in advanced cancers. Produced via immunoSEQ multiplex PCR; TCRdb's table is partial and in-frame only. This sample has about 72,000 clones; roughly 80% occur once, and the top ten carry about 5%. Sequences were derived from CD4+ or CD8+ T cells sorted from blood, sampled in a trial of the OX40 agonist ivuxolimab. These receptor sequences come from an adult with an advanced solid tumor such as melanoma, head and neck, liver or kidney cancer. The CDR3 runs from the conserved cysteine through the conserved F or W. The D gene is left open where the match is weak. The listing skips clone size in some rows; elsewhere it reads once, few, many or a size class.

d_call: NA; j_call: TRBJ1-2; clone_size: NA; v_call: TRBV11-3; cdr3_nt: TGTGCCAGCAGCTTAGGGGACGTTGGGGGCTACACCTTC; cdr3_aa: CASSLGDVGGYTF
d_call: NA; j_call: TRBJ2-1; clone_size: NA; v_call: TRBV6-1; cdr3_nt: TGTGCCATAGCAGTGAATTATGGTGTGAGTGGTGAGCAGTTCTTC; cdr3_aa: CAIAVNYGVSGEQFF
d_call: NA; j_call: TRBJ2-7; clone_size: NA; v_call: TRBV7-9; cdr3_nt: TGTGCCAGCAGCCCGGGGGACAGCCTAAAAGGTGGGCAGTACTTC; cdr3_aa: CASSPGDSLKGGQYF
d_call: TRBD2; j_call: TRBJ2-1; clone_size: medium-sized; v_call: TRBV7-6; cdr3_nt: TGTGCCAGCAGCGGAGGGGGGACTAGCGGGAGGGATGAGCAGTTCTTC; cdr3_aa: CASSGGGTSGRDEQFF
d_call: NA; j_call: TRBJ1-4; clone_size: NA; v_call: TRBV5-4; cdr3_nt: TGTGCCAGCAGCTTGGATCGAGGCGAAAAACTGTTTTTT; cdr3_aa: CASSLDRGEKLFF
d_call: TRBD1; j_call: TRBJ2-5; clone_size: NA; v_call: TRBV11-2; cdr3_nt: TGTGCCAGCAGCGCCCACCCAGGGGGCGGAGAGACCCAGTACTTC; cdr3_aa: CASSAHPGGGETQYF
d_call: NA; j_call: TRBJ2-1; clone_size: NA; v_call: TRBV9; cdr3_nt: TGTGCCAGCAGCGTAGGGGGAACGCAGGGGACCTACAATGAGCAGTTCTTC; cdr3_aa: CASSVGGTQGTYNEQFF
d_call: TRBD2; j_call: TRBJ2-7; clone_size: NA; v_call: TRBV11-2; cdr3_nt: TGTGCCAGCAGCTTAGATAGGGCTAGCGGCTACGAGCAGTACTTC; cdr3_aa: CASSLDRASGYEQYF
d_call: NA; j_call: TRBJ1-6; clone_size: NA; v_call: TRBV6-1; cdr3_nt: TGTGCCAGACACAGTAATTCACCCCTCCACTTT; cdr3_aa: CARHSNSPLHF
d_call: NA; j_call: TRBJ2-2; clone_size: NA; v_call: TRBV18; cdr3_nt: TGTGCCAGCTCACCGGTGCTGAACACCGGGGAGCTGTTTTTT; cdr3_aa: CASSPVLNTGELFF
d_call: TRBD1; j_call: TRBJ1-5; clone_size: NA; v_call: TRBV30; cdr3_nt: TGTGCCTGGAGTACAGGGGCGACCAGGCCCCAGCATTTT; cdr3_aa: CAWSTGATRPQHF
d_call: NA; j_call: TRBJ2-1; clone_size: NA; v_call: TRBV18; cdr3_nt: TGTGCCAGCTCACCGGGACCCCCCCTGGTCGTAGAGCAGTTCTTC; cdr3_aa: CASSPGPPLVVEQFF
d_call: TRBD2; j_call: TRBJ2-7; clone_size: many; v_call: TRBV6-5; cdr3_nt: TGTGCCAGCACGGGAGCGGGGACCTACGAGCAGTACTTC; cdr3_aa: CASTGAGTYEQYF
d_call: TRBD1; j_call: TRBJ1-1; clone_size: few; v_call: TRBV9; cdr3_nt: TGTGCCAGCAGCGGCAGACAGGGAAACACTGAAGCTTTCTTT; cdr3_aa: CASSGRQGNTEAFF
d_call: NA; j_call: TRBJ1-2; clone_size: NA; v_call: TRBV14; cdr3_nt: TGTGCCAGCAGCTCCGGACGGACCGGAGCCTACACCTTC; cdr3_aa: CASSSGRTGAYTF
d_call: NA; j_call: TRBJ2-3; clone_size: NA; v_call: TRBV4-1; cdr3_nt: TGCGCCAGCAGCCGAGTCCCCCTCGCCTTCGCACGAAACACAGATACGCAGTATTTT; cdr3_aa: CASSRVPLAFARNTDTQYF
d_call: NA; j_call: TRBJ2-2; clone_size: NA; v_call: TRBV30; cdr3_nt: TGTGCCCCGACCCGGTGGACTCCAAGGGCCGGGGAGCTGTTTTTT; cdr3_aa: CAPTRWTPRAGELFF
d_call: TRBD1; j_call: TRBJ2-7; clone_size: NA; v_call: TRBV25-1; cdr3_nt: TGTGCCAGCAGTGCCCCAGGGGGTGGACGCTCCTACGAGCAGTACTTC; cdr3_aa: CASSAPGGGRSYEQYF
d_call: TRBD2; j_call: TRBJ2-3; clone_size: NA; v_call: TRBV7-9; cdr3_nt: TGTGCCAGCAGCTTTACTAGCGGGAGCACAGATACGCAGTATTTT; cdr3_aa: CASSFTSGSTDTQYF
d_call: TRBD1; j_call: TRBJ1-4; clone_size: NA; v_call: TRBV28; cdr3_nt: TGTGCCAGCAGTTCGACAGGGGGGCATGAAAAACTGTTTTTT; cdr3_aa: CASSSTGGHEKLFF
d_call: TRBD1; j_call: TRBJ1-1; clone_size: NA; v_call: TRBV27; cdr3_nt: TGTGCCAGCAGTTTATATGGGACAGACAACACTGAAGCTTTCTTT; cdr3_aa: CASSLYGTDNTEAFF
d_call: NA; j_call: TRBJ2-7; clone_size: NA; v_call: TRBV6-1; cdr3_nt: TGTGCCAGCAGCGAACAGCCGCGAGAGATCTACGAGCAGTACTTC; cdr3_aa: CASSEQPREIYEQYF
d_call: NA; j_call: TRBJ2-2; clone_size: few; v_call: TRBV6-5; cdr3_nt: TGTGCCAGCAGTTACGATAGCGGCACCGGGGAGCTGTTTTTT; cdr3_aa: CASSYDSGTGELFF
d_call: TRBD1; j_call: TRBJ1-5; clone_size: NA; v_call: TRBV30; cdr3_nt: TGTGCCTGGACCACAGGGGGAGGACAGCCCCAGCATTTT; cdr3_aa: CAWTTGGGQPQHF
d_call: TRBD1; j_call: TRBJ1-2; clone_size: few; v_call: TRBV4-1; cdr3_nt: TGCGCCAGCAGCCAGCCAGGGACAGGGGCACATGGCTACACCTTC; cdr3_aa: CASSQPGTGAHGYTF
d_call: TRBD2; j_call: TRBJ2-5; clone_size: NA; v_call: TRBV19; cdr3_nt: TGTGCCAGTAATTTTGGCGGGAGACAAGAGACCCAGTACTTC; cdr3_aa: CASNFGGRQETQYF
d_call: NA; j_call: TRBJ1-3; clone_size: NA; v_call: TRBV4-3; cdr3_nt: TGCGCCAGCAGCCAAGATGGTAGTAGAGGAAACACCATATATTTT; cdr3_aa: CASSQDGSRGNTIYF
d_call: TRBD2; j_call: TRBJ2-1; clone_size: NA; v_call: TRBV5-6; cdr3_nt: TGTGCCAGCAGCTTGATGAGCGGGGGGTACAATGAGCAGTTCTTC; cdr3_aa: CASSLMSGGYNEQFF
d_call: NA; j_call: TRBJ2-7; clone_size: NA; v_call: TRBV5-5; cdr3_nt: TGTGCCAGCAGCTCCGGCCCGTCAAAGTCCATCGAGCAGTACTTC; cdr3_aa: CASSSGPSKSIEQYF
d_call: TRBD2; j_call: TRBJ2-4; clone_size: NA; v_call: TRBV11-1; cdr3_nt: TGTGCCAGCAGCGAACGGGCCGGGGGGAGCAAAAACATTCAGTACTTC; cdr3_aa: CASSERAGGSKNIQYF
d_call: TRBD2; j_call: TRBJ2-1; clone_size: NA; v_call: TRBV19; cdr3_nt: TGTGCCAGTAGTCCCTCTAGCGGGGGGACCCTGCACAATGAGCAGTTCTTC; cdr3_aa: CASSPSSGGTLHNEQFF
d_call: NA; j_call: TRBJ2-5; clone_size: NA; v_call: TRBV2; cdr3_nt: TGTGCCAGCAGAGATGATCCCATTGGGTCTCGGACCCAGTACTTC; cdr3_aa: CASRDDPIGSRTQYF
d_call: TRBD2; j_call: TRBJ2-3; clone_size: NA; v_call: TRBV6-4; cdr3_nt: TGTGCCAGCAGCGCGACTAGCGGCACAGATACGCAGTATTTT; cdr3_aa: CASSATSGTDTQYF
d_call: NA; j_call: TRBJ2-2; clone_size: once; v_call: TRBV7-7; cdr3_nt: TGTGCTAGCAGCTTAGACCCGAATCCGAACACCGGGGAGCTGTTTTTT; cdr3_aa: CASSLDPNPNTGELFF
d_call: NA; j_call: TRBJ2-7; clone_size: once; v_call: TRBV2; cdr3_nt: TGTGCCAGCAGGGAAGCAGCCCTCTACGAGCAGTACTTC; cdr3_aa: CASREAALYEQYF
d_call: TRBD2; j_call: TRBJ2-3; clone_size: NA; v_call: TRBV5-4; cdr3_nt: TGTGCCAGCAGACTAGCGGTCACAGATACGCAGTATTTT; cdr3_aa: CASRLAVTDTQYF
d_call: TRBD2; j_call: TRBJ2-3; clone_size: few; v_call: TRBV29-1; cdr3_nt: TGCAGCGTTGTGGGGGGGAGGGGCGCAGATACGCAGTATTTT; cdr3_aa: CSVVGGRGADTQYF
d_call: TRBD1; j_call: TRBJ1-2; clone_size: NA; v_call: TRBV6-5; cdr3_nt: TGTGCCAGCAGTGGTATCGGGACAGTCATAAGGGGCTACACCTTC; cdr3_aa: CASSGIGTVIRGYTF
d_call: TRBD2; j_call: TRBJ2-2; clone_size: NA; v_call: TRBV5-1; cdr3_nt: TGCGCCAGCAGCTTGTTCCCTAGCGGGGGTTTGAACACCGGGGAGCTGTTTTTT; cdr3_aa: CASSLFPSGGLNTGELFF
d_call: NA; j_call: TRBJ1-6; clone_size: NA; v_call: TRBV4-1; cdr3_nt: TGCGCCAGCAGCCCAACGGCAATCTCAAACTCACCCCTCCACTTT; cdr3_aa: CASSPTAISNSPLHF
d_call: NA; j_call: TRBJ2-2; clone_size: NA; v_call: TRBV11-2; cdr3_nt: TGTGCCAGCAGCTTAGTCTTGAGCACGAACACCGGGGAGCTGTTTTTT; cdr3_aa: CASSLVLSTNTGELFF
d_call: NA; j_call: TRBJ1-3; clone_size: NA; v_call: TRBV2; cdr3_nt: TGTGCCAGCAGGAAGGACACGTACTCTGGAAACACCATATATTTT; cdr3_aa: CASRKDTYSGNTIYF
d_call: NA; j_call: TRBJ1-6; clone_size: NA; v_call: TRBV6-5; cdr3_nt: TGTGCCAGCAGGAAGAGCTCCTATAATTCACCCCTCCACTTT; cdr3_aa: CASRKSSYNSPLHF